This T cell receptor beta chain originates from a study of cytomegalovirus exposure and HLA in healthy donors. PCR used 60 Vbeta primers and 13 Jbeta primers. Here immunoSEQ multiplex PCR was the method, and the copy in TCRdb shows in-frame clones only, minus some. Of fewer than 250,000 clones in the sample, approximately 80% were seen once. The germline CDR1 and CDR2 sequences are MDHEN and SYDVKM. V was cut by 7 bases and J by 1 base, with 21 bases left in between. This CDR3 is 17 amino acids long. This clone has just a few counts. The rearrangement links TRBV28 to TRBJ2-3; tentative D call: TRBD1 (6 bases). The specimen sequenced was PBMCs. The source is a man in his thirties or forties in good health and CMV-seronegative. The CDR3 loop is CASTHIGVGTRTDTQYF. CDR3 DNA: TGTGCCAGCACCCACATTGGGGTAGGGACACGCACAGATACGCAGTATTTT.